One and the same sample provided the 18 T cell receptor beta chains below, sequenced in a study of shared clonotypes between healthy human individuals. Data came from immunoSEQ multiplex PCR; TCRdb stores just in-frame clones and leaves some out. Of about 680,000 clones in the sample, roughly 73% were seen once. The sequencing sample was made of memory CD4+ T cells sorted from blood. Subset given: CD45RA-negative fraction. Receptors originate from a woman aged 25 to 39 in good health.

This clone was seen more than once but under ten times. This chain connects TRBV6-6 to TRBJ1-6, with D possibly matching TRBD1 (5 bases). The V gene lost 10 bases and the J gene lost 3 bases, with 13 bases spanning the gap. The CDR3 is 14 amino acids. CDR1 is MNHNY and CDR2 is SVGAGI in the germline V gene (reference sequence). CDR3 residues: CATLRDGYNSPLHF. The CDR3, as DNA: TGTGCCACCCTCAGGGACGGCTATAATTCACCCCTCCACTTT.

The chain is built from TRBV5-1 and TRBJ2-7; 8 nucleotides agree with TRBD2. Trimming removed 5 bases from V and 5 bases from J; junction bases left unmatched: 6. This CDR3 region has 13 residues. The V gene's germline CDR1 is SGHRS and CDR2 YFSETQ. This CDR3 is CASRGSGKNEQYF. In DNA, the CDR3 is TGCGCCAGCAGGGGTAGCGGGAAAAACGAGCAGTACTTC.

Remarks on this clone: This CDR3 is also generated by other DNA sequences in the sample. This rearrangement joins TRBV28 to TRBJ1-2; D is undetermined. The CDR3 length is 11 residues. The V end was cut by 2 bases, the J end by 8 bases, with 6 bases between. Per germline, CDR1 MDHEN and CDR2 SYDVKM. This CDR3 reads CASSLQRGYTF. Written as DNA, the CDR3 is TGTGCCAGCAGTTTACAGAGGGGCTACACCTTC.

This clone has only one observation. The CDR3: CASSLEGTGDETGELFF. Written as DNA, the CDR3 is TGCGCCAGCAGCTTGGAAGGGACAGGGGATGAAACCGGGGAGCTGTTTTTT. This chain joins TRBV5-1 and TRBJ2-2; 10 bases fit TRBD1. The germline V gene encodes CDR1 SGHRS and CDR2 YFSETQ. V shed 0 bases and J 5 bases; nucleotides not matched to a gene: 7. This CDR3 is built from 17 residues.

V and J are TRBV7-2 and TRBJ1-4; 7 nucleotides align to TRBD1. This CDR3 spans 14 amino acids. Trimming cost V 5 bases and J 7 bases; bases outside gene matches: 7. Germline V CDR1 and CDR2: SGHTA, FQGNSA. This chain's CDR3 is CASSPGQRGEKLFF. CDR3 nucleotide sequence: TGTGCCAGCAGCCCGGGACAGCGAGGTGAAAAACTGTTTTTT.

The V call is TRBV18, the J call TRBJ2-6; D might be TRBD1 (6 bases). The germline V gene encodes CDR1 KGHSH and CDR2 LQKENI. The CDR3 extends over 15 amino acids. V was cut by 6 bases and J by 4 bases, with 13 bases left in between. CDR3 DNA: TGTGCCAGCTCCGAACAGGGAACCGGGGCCAACGTCCTGACTTTC. This translates into CASSEQGTGANVLTF. Using reference TRBV18 and TRBJ2-6 for the parts outside the CDR3, the full variable domain is NAGVMQNPRHLVRRRGQEARLRCSPMKGHSHVYWYRQLPEEGLKFMVYLQKENIIDESGMPKERFSAEFPKEGPSILRIQQVVRGDSAAYFCASSEQGTGANVLTFGAGSRLTVL.

The rearrangement uses TRBV28 and TRBJ1-1; tentatively, D is TRBD1 (6 bases). The CDR3 loop spans 15 amino acids. The V end was cut by 2 bases, the J end by 5 bases, with 15 bases between. Germline V gives CDR1 MDHEN, CDR2 SYDVKM. In nucleotides, the CDR3 is TGTGCCAGCAGTTTAGGGGGCCCACAATGGACTGAAGCTTTCTTT. As protein: CASSLGGPQWTEAFF.

V and J are TRBV5-1 and TRBJ2-7, with D possibly matching TRBD1 (5 bases). Trimming took 0 bases from V and 5 from J, leaving 15 bases between them. The CDR3 contains 15 residues. CDR1 SGHRS and CDR2 YFSETQ come from the germline V gene. The CDR3 spells CASSLDGQGSNEQYF. Here the CDR3 DNA reads TGCGCCAGCAGCTTGGATGGGCAGGGAAGCAACGAGCAGTACTTC.

The chain employs TRBV28 and TRBJ2-5, with D unresolved. The J call is uncertain, as TRBJ2-7 better fits the DNA end. CDR1 is MDHEN and CDR2 is SYDVKM in the germline V gene. The CDR3 loop spans 13 amino acids. The CDR3, as DNA: TGTGCCAGCAAAGGGCAGGCGCCTCGCGAGCAGTACTTC. The encoded protein is CASKGQAPREQYF.

The J gene is TRBJ1-2, the V gene TRBV7-2, with a tentative D call TRBD1 (6 bases). The CDR3 is 15 residues long. CDR1 and CDR2 from the germline V gene are SGHTA and FQGNSA. Trimming took 6 bases from V and 4 from J, leaving 18 bases between them. Written as DNA, the CDR3 is TGTGCCAGCAGTTTGGGCGGGGGCTCCGGCTATGGCTACACCTTC. Protein sequence: CASSLGGGSGYGYTF.

This chain connects TRBV29-1 to TRBJ2-7; D call uncertain. Trimming left V 3 bases short and J 4 bases short, with 13 bases between. The CDR3 consists of 13 residues. Germline V lookup: CDR1 SQVTM, CDR2 ANQGSEA. The CDR3 DNA sequence: TGCAGCGTTGAGACCGGAAAAGGGTACGAGCAGTACTTC. It encodes CSVETGKGYEQYF.

This clone was seen only once. In the same sample, other DNA sequences code for this CDR3. The chain combines TRBV11-2 with TRBJ2-2, with 11 bases fitting TRBD1. There are 15 residues in the CDR3. Per the germline V gene, CDR1 is SGHAT and CDR2 is FQNNGV. V lost 1 base, J lost 7 bases, and 2 bases stayed unmatched. For the CDR3, the DNA is TGTGCCAGCAGCTTAGCGGGACAGGGGGGCGGGGAGCTGTTTTTT. It is translated as CASSLAGQGGGELFF. Drawing the rest from reference TRBV11-2 and TRBJ2-2, the complete variable domain is EAGVAQSPRYKIIEKRQSVAFWCNPISGHATLYWYQQILGQGPKLLIQFQNNGVVDDSQLPKDRFSAERLKGVDSTLKIQPAKLEDSAVYLCASSLAGQGGGELFFGEGSRLTVL.

In this sample, this clone turned up many times. The V and J genes are TRBV7-9 and TRBJ2-7; no firm D call. V lost 3 bases and J 3 bases, leaving 12 bases between the germline ends. The CDR3 runs 14 residues. Germline CDR1 SEHNR, CDR2 FQNEAQ (reference sequence). The CDR3 protein is CASSFFSANYEQYF. CDR3 nucleotide sequence: TGTGCCAGCAGCTTCTTTTCGGCGAACTACGAGCAGTACTTC.

This clone was found a few times. The chain has TRBV5-1 and TRBJ1-1; weak D call: TRBD1 (5 bases). CDR1 SGHRS and CDR2 YFSETQ come from the germline V gene. The CDR3 is 16 residues long. The germline V and J ends were trimmed by 0 bases and 1 base, with 13 bases remaining between them. The CDR3 loop is CASSLALQGENTEAFF. For the CDR3, the DNA is TGCGCCAGCAGCTTGGCCCTGCAGGGAGAGAACACTGAAGCTTTCTTT.

The chain is built from TRBV5-4 and TRBJ1-1; possible D gene TRBD1, 5 bases. CDR1 is SGHNT and CDR2 is YYREEE in the germline V gene (reference sequence). V shed 5 bases and J shed 1 base, with 12 bases lying between them. The CDR3 is 14 amino acids. The chain's CDR3 is CASRPGGENTEAFF. DNA of the CDR3: TGTGCCAGCAGACCCGGAGGGGAGAACACTGAAGCTTTCTTT. The whole variable domain, filled in from reference TRBV5-4 and TRBJ1-1, reads ETGVTQSPTHLIKTRGQQVTLRCSSQSGHNTVSWYQQALGQGPQFIFQYYREEENGRGNFPPRFSGLQFPNYSSELNVNALELDDSALYLCASRPGGENTEAFFGQGTRLTVV.

In this sample, this clone turned up a few times. V usage is TRBV5-1 and J usage is TRBJ2-3; D is perhaps TRBD1 or TRBD2 (6 bases each). Trimming cost V 3 bases and J 3 bases, with 11 bases left between them. The CDR3 is 14 residues long. CDR1 is SGHRS, CDR2 YFSETQ, per germline. CDR3 bases: TGCGCCAGCAGCTGGGGGGCGCGGACAGATACGCAGTATTTT. Translated: CASSWGARTDTQYF.

The V call is TRBV14, the J call TRBJ1-6; perhaps TRBD1 as D (6 bases). The CDR3 sequence is 15 residues long. CDR1 is SGHDN, CDR2 FVKESK, per germline. V lost 1 base and J 7 bases, leaving 11 bases between the germline ends. The CDR3 DNA is TGTGCCAGCAGCCAAGCGCAGGGGCTCAATTCACCCCTCCACTTT. Protein product: CASSQAQGLNSPLHF.

The chain combines TRBV18 with TRBJ2-1; no clear D gene. V lost 2 bases and J lost 8, with 4 bases in between. The germline CDR1 and CDR2 sequences are KGHSH and LQKENI. The CDR3 extends over 11 amino acids. This CDR3 reads CASSPGDEQFF. DNA for the CDR3: TGTGCCAGCTCACCAGGGGATGAGCAGTTCTTC.